The 29 T cell receptor beta chains below all came from one sample that was sequenced in a study of blood T cell repertoires in COVID-19. Clones were sequenced by immunoSEQ multiplex PCR, and TCRdb holds only the in-frame ones, with some missing. Of approximately 360,000 clones in the sample, roughly 90% are singletons; the top ten hold approximately 1%. What was sequenced was PBMCs or T cells enriched from blood (not recorded which). These receptors originate from a woman under 40 with acute COVID-19.

This chain links TRBV10-3 with TRBJ1-2; unclear D gene. The CDR3 extends over 12 amino acids. V was cut by 2 bases and J by 8 bases, with 9 bases left in between. CDR1 and CDR2 (germline): ENHRY, SYGVKD. For the CDR3, the DNA is TGTGCCATCAGTGAGACTTTTACCGGCTACACCTTC. It codes for CAISETFTGYTF.

CDR3 in amino acids: CASSITTGGTYNEQFF. DNA for the CDR3: TGTGCCAGCAGCATTACGACAGGGGGAACCTACAATGAGCAGTTCTTC. The chain employs TRBV9 and TRBJ2-1; 9 bases line up with TRBD1. The CDR3 consists of 16 residues. Germline values: CDR1 SGDLS, CDR2 YYNGEE. V lost 4 bases to trimming and J lost 2 bases; unmatched junction nucleotides: 7.

This chain joins TRBV3-1 (or the pseudogene TRBV3-2) and TRBJ1-6, with TRBD1 matching 9 bases. With 4 bases clipped from V and 8 bases from J, the junction kept 6 bases outside the gene matches. From germline, CDR1 is LGHDT and CDR2 YNNKEL (reference sequence). CDR3 length equals 15 residues. The CDR3 protein is CASSRQGGGHSPLHF. The DNA of the CDR3 is TGTGCCAGCAGCCGACAGGGGGGCGGCCATTCACCCCTCCACTTT.

J is TRBJ1-2 and V is TRBV11-2, with D perhaps TRBD1 (6 bases). Germline CDR1 SGHAT, CDR2 FQNNGV. CDR3 length: 14 amino acids. V shed 4 bases and J shed 4 bases, with 13 bases lying between them. The CDR3 DNA sequence: TGTGCCAGCAGCTCGCAGGGGACGCCCTATGGCTACACCTTC. This gives the protein CASSSQGTPYGYTF. Together with reference TRBV11-2 and TRBJ1-2, the CDR3 gives the full variable domain: EAGVAQSPRYKIIEKRQSVAFWCNPISGHATLYWYQQILGQGPKLLIQFQNNGVVDDSQLPKDRFSAERLKGVDSTLKIQPAKLEDSAVYLCASSSQGTPYGYTFGSGTRLTVV.

The J gene is TRBJ2-3, the V gene TRBV7-9, with 7 nucleotides matching TRBD2. The CDR3 extends over 16 amino acids. The V segment lost 5 bases and the J segment 2 bases; nucleotides outside the gene matches: 10. CDR1 SEHNR and CDR2 FQNEAQ come from the germline V gene (reference sequence). The CDR3 is CASSAGLHKLTDTQYF. The CDR3, as DNA: TGTGCCAGCAGCGCGGGACTACACAAACTCACAGATACGCAGTATTTT.

V gene TRBV19 combines with J gene TRBJ1-2, with D unresolved. The V end was cut by 3 bases, the J end by 4 bases, with 9 bases between. Germline V CDR1 and CDR2: LNHDA, SQIVND (reference sequence). CDR3 length equals 13 residues. The CDR3 coding sequence is TGTGCCAGTAGTATTCCAGGATCCTATGGCTACACCTTC. As protein: CASSIPGSYGYTF.

V and J are TRBV24-1 and TRBJ1-5, with TRBD1 identical over 9 bases. Germline-derived CDR1 and CDR2 are KGHDR and SFDVKD. The CDR3 has 14 amino acids. V trimming: 11 bases; J trimming: 1 base; junction bases outside the gene matches: 5. CDR3 sequence: CANGTGPSNQPQHF. The DNA for the CDR3 is TGTGCCAACGGGACAGGGCCCAGCAATCAGCCCCAGCATTTT.

A remark on this clone: The sample holds other DNA sequences that translate to the same CDR3. V gene TRBV27 combines with J gene TRBJ2-2; the D gene is possibly TRBD1 (6 bases). The V end lost 5 bases, the J end lost 4 bases, and 8 bases lay between the germline ends. Germline CDR1 MNHEY, CDR2 SMNVEV (reference sequence). CDR3 length equals 13 residues. The CDR3 bases are TGTGCCAGCAGTCCCAGGGGCACCGGGGAGCTGTTTTTT. Protein sequence: CASSPRGTGELFF.

J is TRBJ1-2 and V is TRBV3-1 (or the pseudogene TRBV3-2), with a tentative D call TRBD1 (5 bases). This CDR3 has 13 amino acids. Germline V gene sequence: CDR1 LGHDT, CDR2 YNNKEL (reference sequence). V lost 6 bases and J 3 bases, leaving 11 bases between the germline ends. The CDR3 sequence: CASSRQSHYGYTF. The DNA for the CDR3 is TGTGCCAGCAGTCGACAGTCACACTATGGCTACACCTTC.

Comment on this clone: Different DNA sequences within this sample yield the same CDR3. The chain joins TRBV5-1 to TRBJ2-1; 7 nucleotides line up with TRBD1. Germline values: CDR1 SGHRS, CDR2 YFSETQ. This CDR3 region has 15 residues. The V segment lost 3 bases and the J segment 4 bases; nucleotides outside the gene matches: 7. CDR3 coding DNA: TGCGCCAGCAGCTCCCCGGGACAGAGTTACAATGAGCAGTTCTTC. Its protein product is CASSSPGQSYNEQFF.

V and J are TRBV27 and TRBJ1-6; 7 bases map to TRBD1. CDR1 is MNHEY, CDR2 SMNVEV, per germline (reference sequence). This CDR3 comprises 16 residues. V was clipped by 8 bases and J by 9 bases; unmatched bases: 16. CDR3 loop: CASRDSLSPLGSPLHF. The CDR3 bases are TGTGCCAGCCGGGACAGCCTCTCCCCCTTGGGTTCACCCCTCCACTTT.

The chain couples TRBV15 to TRBJ1-2, with D tentatively TRBD1 (6 bases). V lost 2 bases to trimming and J lost 5 bases, with 12 bases between them. The CDR3 is 14 residues long. Germline lookup yields CDR1 LNHNV and CDR2 YYDKDF (reference sequence). This chain's CDR3 is CATSRSKQGYGYTF. CDR3 nucleotides: TGTGCCACCAGCAGATCCAAACAGGGTTATGGCTACACCTTC.

On this clone: Other DNA sequences from this sample encode an identical CDR3 as well. This sequence joins TRBV11-2 and TRBJ2-3, with D unresolved. This CDR3 is 14 amino acids long. CDR1 SGHAT and CDR2 FQNNGV come from the germline V gene. Trimming took 4 bases from V and 1 from J, leaving 9 bases between them. In DNA form, the CDR3 reads TGTGCCAGCAGCTCCCGGTTGGGCACAGATACGCAGTATTTT. It encodes CASSSRLGTDTQYF.

Notes on this clone: At the DNA level, this CDR3 is encoded by other sequences in the same sample as well. The chain has TRBV5-1 and TRBJ1-5, with 11 bases lining up with TRBD1. V dropped 0 bases and J dropped 7; count of bases not matched to a gene: 0. Germline assignment: CDR1 SGHRS and CDR2 YFSETQ. The CDR3 consists of 14 residues. CDR3 coding DNA: TGCGCCAGCAGCTTGGGGACAGGGGGCCAGCCCCAGCATTTT. It codes for CASSLGTGGQPQHF.

This sequence joins TRBV28 and TRBJ2-2; D is unclear. V shed 4 bases and J shed 1 base, with 4 bases lying between them. The CDR3 extends over 13 amino acids. Germline CDR1 and CDR2: MDHEN and SYDVKM. The CDR3 loop is CASSSVNTGELFF. CDR3 nucleotide sequence: TGTGCCAGCAGTTCAGTGAACACCGGGGAGCTGTTTTTT.

The V gene is TRBV20-1, the J gene TRBJ1-1; 8 bases are shared with TRBD1. Trimming removed 5 bases from V and 12 bases from J; junction bases left unmatched: 8. Germline CDR1 DFQATT, CDR2 SNEGSKA (reference sequence). The CDR3 length is 11 residues. The CDR3 coding sequence is TGCAGTGCTCCGACAGGGGAAATAACTTTCTTT. Translating gives CSAPTGEITFF.

This clone appeared a few times. J is TRBJ1-5 and V is TRBV6-5; D not resolved. Trimming pared 3 bases from V and 7 bases from J, leaving 7 bases between. The CDR3 has 12 amino acids. Germline CDR1 reads MNHEY; CDR2 reads SVGAGI. In DNA, the CDR3 is TGTGCCAGCAGTTATGGGAGGCAGCCCCAGCATTTT. Translated: CASSYGRQPQHF.

The chain has TRBV11-2 and TRBJ1-6, with D tentatively TRBD1 (5 bases). The germline V gene has CDR1 SGHAT and CDR2 FQNNGV. This CDR3 region has 15 residues. V was shortened by 5 bases and J by 8 bases, with 16 bases between the two germline ends. The CDR3 DNA reads as TGTGCCAGCAGCCCGATAGGGGTCCAATATTCACCCCTCCACTTT. As protein: CASSPIGVQYSPLHF. The complete variable domain, with remaining parts taken from reference TRBV11-2 and TRBJ1-6, reads EAGVAQSPRYKIIEKRQSVAFWCNPISGHATLYWYQQILGQGPKLLIQFQNNGVVDDSQLPKDRFSAERLKGVDSTLKIQPAKLEDSAVYLCASSPIGVQYSPLHFGNGTRLTVT.

The gene calls are TRBV12-2 and TRBJ1-6; the D call TRBD1 from the table was never checked on the DNA. TRBV12-2 is designated a pseudogene. The CDR3 covers 19 residues. CDR3 in amino acids: CASRLAKKTGGGYNSPLHF. As DNA, the CDR3 is TGTGCAAGTCGCTTAGCGAAGAAAACAGGGGGCGGCTATAATTCACCCCTCCACTTT.

The chain has TRBV7-9 and TRBJ2-3; D may be TRBD2 (5 bases). Germline assignment: CDR1 SEHNR and CDR2 FQNEAQ (reference sequence). The length of the CDR3 is 17 residues. Deletions cut 1 base from V and 6 bases from J, with 20 bases between. CDR3 protein: CASSLGAPRGERDTQYF. The CDR3 DNA reads TGTGCCAGCAGCTTAGGGGCCCCCCGGGGAGAGAGGGATACGCAGTATTTT.

This rearrangement joins TRBV19 to TRBJ1-2; 9 nucleotides line up with TRBD1. V gave up 6 bases and J gave up 2 bases; unmatched junction bases: 7. Germline V gene data show CDR1 as LNHDA and CDR2 as SQIVND (reference sequence). This CDR3 region has 15 residues. The CDR3 is CASSLGDRANYGYTF. CDR3 bases: TGTGCCAGTAGCCTGGGGGACAGGGCCAACTATGGCTACACCTTC.

The rearrangement links TRBV4-3 to TRBJ2-2; 10 bases are a match to TRBD2. With 4 bases clipped from V and 3 bases from J, the junction kept 5 bases outside the gene matches. Germline values: CDR1 LGHNA, CDR2 YSLEER. The CDR3 is 16 amino acids. The CDR3 coding sequence is TGCGCCAGCAGCCGCGGGACTAGCGAGTACACCGGGGAGCTGTTTTTT. Protein: CASSRGTSEYTGELFF.

The chain is built from TRBV12-5 and TRBJ1-3; possible D gene TRBD1, 5 bases. The CDR3 runs 13 residues. The germline V gene has CDR1 LGHNT and CDR2 FRNRAP. V was cut by 5 bases and J by 3 bases, with 8 bases left in between. The CDR3, as DNA: TGTGCTAGTGGTCAAACAGGTGGAAACACCATATATTTT. Translation: CASGQTGGNTIYF. The full variable domain, rest sourced from reference TRBV12-5 and TRBJ1-3, is DARVTQTPRHKVTEMGQEVTMRCQPILGHNTVFWYRQTMMQGLELLAYFRNRAPLDDSGMPKDRFSAEMPDATLATLKIQPSEPRDSAVYFCASGQTGGNTIYFGEGSWLTVV.

The chain has TRBV12-3 or TRBV12-4 and TRBJ1-2; D remains unclear. The V end lost 3 bases, the J end lost 2 bases, and 7 bases lay between the germline ends. The CDR3 is made up of 13 amino acids. The CDR3 loop reads CASSFHSNYGYTF. The CDR3 region has the DNA TGTGCCAGCAGTTTTCACAGCAACTATGGCTACACCTTC.

This clone was observed a handful of times. The CDR3 coding sequence is TGTGCTAGTGGGAGAACAGGGGGCAATCAGCCCCAGCATTTT. It is translated as CASGRTGGNQPQHF. J is TRBJ1-5 and V is TRBV12-5; 7 nucleotides line up with TRBD1. The V gene's germline CDR1 is LGHNT and CDR2 FRNRAP. The V segment lost 6 bases and the J segment 2 bases; nucleotides outside the gene matches: 4. This CDR3 region has 14 residues.

The chain combines TRBV3-1 (or the pseudogene TRBV3-2) with TRBJ2-6; 12 bases line up with TRBD2. Germline lookup yields CDR1 LGHDT and CDR2 YNNKEL (reference sequence). This CDR3 has 18 residues. The trim removed 1 base at V and 0 bases at J, leaving 1 base unmatched. CDR3 bases: TGTGCCAGCAGCCAAGGACTAGCGGGGGACTCTGGGGCCAACGTCCTGACTTTC. Amino acids: CASSQGLAGDSGANVLTF.

The chain couples TRBV25-1 to TRBJ2-5; 9 positions match TRBD2. The CDR3 has 14 residues. The J segment lost 4 bases and the V segment lost 6 bases, leaving 6 bases of the junction unmatched. The germline CDR1 and CDR2 sequences are MGHDK and SYGVNS. CDR3 sequence (DNA): TGTGCCAGCAGCGGCGGGGGGGCAGGAGAGACCCAGTACTTC. Translated, it gives CASSGGGAGETQYF.

The rearrangement joins TRBV5-1 to TRBJ1-4; a weak D match, TRBD1 (6 bases). The V end lost 1 base, the J end lost 7 bases, and 11 bases lay between the germline ends. Germline CDR1 reads SGHRS; CDR2 reads YFSETQ. This CDR3 comprises 14 residues. DNA for the CDR3: TGCGCCAGCAGCTTGACAGGGAATAGTGAAAAACTGTTTTTT. This codes for CASSLTGNSEKLFF.

This chain connects TRBV9 to TRBJ2-1; 10 bases match TRBD1. Per germline, CDR1 SGDLS and CDR2 YYNGEE. The J segment lost 6 bases and the V segment lost 7 bases, leaving 10 bases of the junction unmatched. The CDR3 has 15 amino acids. The CDR3 region has the DNA TGTGCCAGCGGGCCGGGGACAGGGGTGGGCAATGAGCAGTTCTTC. This translates into CASGPGTGVGNEQFF.